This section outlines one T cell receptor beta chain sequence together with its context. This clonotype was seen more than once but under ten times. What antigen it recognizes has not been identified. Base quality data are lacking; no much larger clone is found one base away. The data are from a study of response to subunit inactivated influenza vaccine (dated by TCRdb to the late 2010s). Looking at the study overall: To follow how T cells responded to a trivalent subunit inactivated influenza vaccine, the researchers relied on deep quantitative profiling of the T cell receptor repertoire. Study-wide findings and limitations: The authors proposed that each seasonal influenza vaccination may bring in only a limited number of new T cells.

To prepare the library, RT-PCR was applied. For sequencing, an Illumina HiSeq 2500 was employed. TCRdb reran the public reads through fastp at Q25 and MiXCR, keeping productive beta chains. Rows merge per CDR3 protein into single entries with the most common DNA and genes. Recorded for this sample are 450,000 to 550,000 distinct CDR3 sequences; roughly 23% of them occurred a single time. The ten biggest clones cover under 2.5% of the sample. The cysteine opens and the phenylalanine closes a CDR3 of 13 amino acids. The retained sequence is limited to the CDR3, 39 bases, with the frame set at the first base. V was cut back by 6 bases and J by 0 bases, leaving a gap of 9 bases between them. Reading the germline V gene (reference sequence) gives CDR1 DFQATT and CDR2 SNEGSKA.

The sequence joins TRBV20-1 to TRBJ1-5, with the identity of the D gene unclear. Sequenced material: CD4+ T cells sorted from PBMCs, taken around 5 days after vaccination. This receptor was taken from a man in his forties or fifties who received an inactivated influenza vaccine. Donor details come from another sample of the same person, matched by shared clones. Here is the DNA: TGCAGTGCAGAATCAGATAGCAATCAGCCCCAGCATTTT. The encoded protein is CSAESDSNQPQHF.